The TCR beta chain described here comes from a study of blood T cell repertoires in COVID-19. Whole-study context: Acute and convalescent COVID-19 specimens originated in the United States, Italy and Spain. In each case, the material was cDNA or gDNA derived from T cells, B-cell-depleted T cells, or PBMCs.

Germline values: CDR1 MDHEN, CDR2 SYDVKM. The CDR3 loop spans 14 amino acids. V dropped 3 bases and J dropped 2; count of bases not matched to a gene: 3. In the authors' methods: Reference gene primer amplification gave nucleated cell count estimates. The table came from immunoSEQ multiplex PCR; TCRdb's copy has only in-frame clones and leaves some out. Clonal size and the V and J genes are those of that table, whereas D and trimming came from the DNA. The sample lists under 150,000 clones; about 84% were seen once. This rearrangement joins TRBV28 to TRBJ1-2, with TRBD1 identical over 7 bases. Sequencing was performed on peripheral blood. The TCR sequence derives from a human donor in a cohort sampled during active COVID-19. The CDR3 nucleotides are TGTGCCAGCAGTTTGACAGGGCCAAACTATGGCTACACCTTC. It is translated as CASSLTGPNYGYTF.